This entry lists 19 T cell receptor beta chains sequenced from one sample in a study of technical replicates of blood from several donors. The table came from immunoSEQ multiplex PCR; TCRdb's copy has only in-frame clones and leaves some out. The sample yields tens of thousands of clones, around 92% seen once. Sequenced material: PBMCs. The receptors stem from a human donor in good health. Some clones in this sample may be carry-over from other donors' samples.

The chain is built from TRBV7-2 and TRBJ2-1; 16 bases map to TRBD2. CDR1 and CDR2 (germline): SGHTA, FQGNSA. The CDR3 has 18 residues. The junction had 8 bases not matched to a gene; V was cut back by 4 bases and J by 5 bases. The chain's CDR3 is CASSSGLAGGRGNNEQFF. The CDR3 DNA reads as TGTGCCAGCAGCTCGGGACTAGCGGGAGGGAGGGGAAACAATGAGCAGTTCTTC.

V gene TRBV10-3 combines with J gene TRBJ1-1; tentatively, D is TRBD1 (5 bases). Per germline, CDR1 ENHRY and CDR2 SYGVKD. V dropped 2 bases and J dropped 3 bases, with 13 bases sitting between them. The CDR3 spans 15 residues. The CDR3 DNA reads TGTGCCATCAGTGAGCCTCGTTGGGGGGACACTGAAGCTTTCTTT. It specifies CAISEPRWGDTEAFF.

The rearrangement joins TRBV7-9 to TRBJ2-5; TRBD2 is a possible D gene (7 bases). The CDR3 is 18 residues long. In germline, CDR1 is SEHNR, CDR2 FQNEAQ (reference sequence). Trimming took 4 bases from V and 5 from J, leaving 26 bases between them. The CDR3: CASSYSGLGGGASETQYF. Here the CDR3 DNA reads TGTGCCAGCAGCTACTCCGGTTTGGGTGGGGGGGCCTCGGAGACCCAGTACTTC.

V usage is TRBV7-2 and J usage is TRBJ1-1; D unresolved. Germline lookup yields CDR1 SGHTA and CDR2 FQGNSA. The V end lost 3 bases, the J end lost 0 bases, and 5 bases lay between the germline ends. There are 13 residues in the CDR3. The CDR3, as DNA: TGTGCCAGCAGCTTGCAGTTGAACACTGAAGCTTTCTTT. Protein sequence: CASSLQLNTEAFF.

The chain recombines TRBV19 with TRBJ1-4; no clear D. V lost 2 bases, J lost 7 bases, and 5 bases lay in between. Germline V gives CDR1 LNHDA, CDR2 SQIVND (reference sequence). This CDR3 spans 12 amino acids. The CDR3 DNA follows: TGTGCCAGTAGTATATACGGTGAAAAACTGTTTTTT. Amino acids: CASSIYGEKLFF.

This sequence joins TRBV10-3 and TRBJ1-2; the D gene is possibly TRBD1 (5 bases). CDR1 and CDR2 (germline): ENHRY, SYGVKD. This CDR3 has 15 amino acids. Trimming left V 1 base short and J 6 bases short, with 15 bases between. CDR3 sequence reads: CAISEWGGSGNGYTF. The DNA for the CDR3 is TGTGCCATCAGTGAGTGGGGGGGGTCCGGAAATGGCTACACCTTC.

Worth noting for this clone: The same CDR3 arises from other DNA sequences in this sample as well. This chain links TRBV7-2 with TRBJ2-3; 8 bases match TRBD1. CDR3 length: 15 residues. Trimming removed 5 bases from V and 3 bases from J; junction bases left unmatched: 7. CDR1 is SGHTA and CDR2 is FQGNSA in the germline V gene. This CDR3 reads CASSLGQGRTDTQYF. The CDR3 DNA reads as TGTGCCAGCAGCCTCGGACAGGGCCGGACAGATACGCAGTATTTT.

The chain recombines TRBV19 with TRBJ2-7; 7 bases match TRBD1. V shed 3 bases, J shed 3 bases, and the junction held 5 bases outside the gene matches. The CDR3 runs 14 residues. CDR1 and CDR2 from the germline V gene are LNHDA and SQIVND (reference sequence). The chain's CDR3 is CASSIVGQSYEQYF. As DNA, the CDR3 is TGTGCCAGTAGTATCGTGGGACAGAGCTACGAGCAGTACTTC.

The chain joins TRBV7-2 to TRBJ2-3, with TRBD2 matching 10 bases. Germline CDR1 reads SGHTA; CDR2 reads FQGNSA. CDR3 length equals 16 residues. The J segment lost 2 bases and the V segment lost 1 base, leaving 3 bases of the junction unmatched. The CDR3 sequence is CASSLEAGGDTDTQYF. The DNA of the CDR3 is TGTGCCAGCAGCTTAGAAGCGGGAGGGGACACAGATACGCAGTATTTT.

This clone was observed once. The rearrangement uses TRBV9 and TRBJ1-6; TRBD1 matches at 9 bases. Trimming took 3 bases from V and 4 from J; bases not matched to a gene: 2. Germline V gene lookup returns CDR1 SGDLS and CDR2 YYNGEE. This CDR3 contains 15 residues. DNA for the CDR3: TGTGCCAGCAGCGATGGGACAGGGTATAATTCACCCCTCCACTTT. Translation gives CASSDGTGYNSPLHF.

Only one count was recorded for this clone. The chain combines TRBV2 with TRBJ2-1, with 7 bases identical to TRBD2. Germline trimming cut 4 bases from V and 6 bases from J; bases unmatched to any gene: 3. CDR1 SNHLY and CDR2 FYNNEI come from the germline V gene. The CDR3 has 13 residues. For the CDR3, the DNA is TGTGCCAGCAGTGGTAGCGGGCGCAATGAGCAGTTCTTC. It is translated as CASSGSGRNEQFF.

This chain uses TRBV2 with TRBJ2-7; a weak D match, TRBD1 (5 bases). Germline CDR1 reads SNHLY; CDR2 reads FYNNEI. The CDR3 covers 14 residues. Trimming cost V 7 bases and J 0 bases, with 13 bases left between them. CDR3 DNA sequence: TGTGCCAGCACCTCGCGACAGAACTCCTACGAGCAGTACTTC. As protein: CASTSRQNSYEQYF.

The V gene is TRBV12-5, the J gene TRBJ2-1; 8 nucleotides line up with TRBD2. Germline CDR1 reads LGHNT; CDR2 reads FRNRAP. The CDR3 runs to 14 residues. The junction had 9 bases not matched to a gene; V was cut back by 5 bases and J by 9 bases. Written as DNA, the CDR3 is TGTGCTAGTGGTGAAAGCGGGGGTGTTAGTGAGCAGTTCTTC. Translating it yields CASGESGGVSEQFF.

The chain couples TRBV9 to TRBJ2-5, with a tentative D call TRBD1 (6 bases). The V gene's germline CDR1 is SGDLS and CDR2 YYNGEE. This CDR3 comprises 14 residues. V lost 4 bases and J lost 1, with 11 bases in between. The DNA for the CDR3 is TGTGCCAGCAGCCCCGGACAGCTCCAAGAGACCCAGTACTTC. It encodes CASSPGQLQETQYF.

The gene calls are TRBV18 and TRBJ2-7; 8 nucleotides align to TRBD1. This CDR3 is built from 15 residues. Looked up from germline, CDR1 is KGHSH and CDR2 is LQKENI. V dropped 2 bases and J dropped 4; count of bases not matched to a gene: 7. DNA of the CDR3: TGTGCCAGCTCACCAGTTGGGACAGGACTTTACGAGCAGTACTTC. The encoded protein is CASSPVGTGLYEQYF.

In the case of this clone: Sequence at one end of the junction differs from germline and may be a read error. This chain links TRBV7-3 with TRBJ2-1, with D possibly TRBD1 on 5 matching bases. The V gene's germline CDR1 is SGHTA and CDR2 FQGTGA. This CDR3 is built from 13 residues. The CDR3 DNA reads TGTGCCAGCAGCTGGACAAAGAACAATGAACAGTTCTTC. Its translation: CASSWTKNNEQFF.

The rearrangement uses TRBV2 and TRBJ1-1; D is possibly TRBD1 (5 bases). The germline V and J ends were trimmed by 11 bases and 3 bases, with 16 bases remaining between them. Germline V CDR1 and CDR2: SNHLY, FYNNEI. The CDR3 covers 13 residues. The CDR3 loop reads CAGASGGYTEAFF. CDR3 nucleotide sequence: TGTGCCGGGGCTTCGGGGGGTTACACTGAAGCTTTCTTT.

V and J are TRBV29-1 and TRBJ2-7, with TRBD1 matching 9 bases. The CDR3 is 13 amino acids. V shed 2 bases and J 5 bases; nucleotides not matched to a gene: 4. Per germline, CDR1 SQVTM and CDR2 ANQGSEA. The CDR3 reads CSVERDREHEQYF. DNA of the CDR3: TGCAGCGTTGAAAGGGACAGGGAACACGAGCAGTACTTC.

The V call is TRBV11-2, the J call TRBJ1-2; D unresolved. Trimming pared 0 bases from V and 8 bases from J, leaving 13 bases between. Germline V gene lookup returns CDR1 SGHAT and CDR2 FQNNGV. This CDR3 has 14 residues. The CDR3: CASSLDLDYRGYTF. The CDR3 DNA sequence: TGTGCCAGCAGCTTAGATCTCGACTACCGGGGCTACACCTTC. Combining the CDR3 with reference TRBV11-2 and TRBJ1-2 gives the whole variable domain EAGVAQSPRYKIIEKRQSVAFWCNPISGHATLYWYQQILGQGPKLLIQFQNNGVVDDSQLPKDRFSAERLKGVDSTLKIQPAKLEDSAVYLCASSLDLDYRGYTFGSGTRLTVV.